This T cell receptor beta chain stems from a study of blood T cell repertoires in COVID-19. Overall study context: Researchers got acute and convalescent COVID-19 samples from the United States, Italy and Spain. PBMCs, B-cell-depleted T cells, or T cells provided the cDNA or gDNA that made up the material.

How the authors handled the data: Amplification from reference gene primers served as the basis for estimated nucleated cell counts. The method was immunoSEQ multiplex PCR; TCRdb's version includes in-frame clones alone and lacks a portion of them. V and J calls plus clone size are reproduced from that table; the DNA served to infer D and trimming. This sample has 60,000 to 85,000 clones; just over 85% occur once, and the top ten carry 1.5% to 2.5%. V was pared by 6 bases and J by 1 base, with 12 bases between. The CDR3 has 14 residues. Germline lookup yields CDR1 SNHLY and CDR2 FYNNEI. This clone was detected only a few times.

The rearrangement links TRBV2 to TRBJ1-1; possible D gene TRBD1, 6 bases. The source is a woman older than 75 with active or convalescent COVID-19. Sample: peripheral blood. In DNA, the CDR3 is TGTGCCAGCAGCCCTGGACAGCGGAACACTGAAGCTTTCTTT. As protein: CASSPGQRNTEAFF.